This T cell receptor (beta chain) appears in the sequencing data of a study of human T cells and chemical hapten exposure. This clonotype has a handful of counts. This CDR3 contains 15 residues. From germline, CDR1 is MDHEN and CDR2 SYDVKM. V lost 5 bases and J lost 2, with 16 bases in between. The sample's time point: patch test 2, 6 weeks after DPC sensitization. Treatment defined: therapeutic diphenylcyclopropenone sensitization with weekly scalp DPC. MiXCR, run by TCRdb on the RACE reads, gives a single entry per CDR3 protein. This repertoire shows approximately 97,000 distinct CDR3 sequences, around 10% found once; its top ten account for roughly 3%.

The origin of this receptor is a woman aged 40 to 50 with alopecia areata. Some clones in this sample may be carry-over from other donors' samples. Sequenced here: whole blood, sampled in connection with sensitization to the hapten diphenylcyclopropenone (DPC). This chain links TRBV28 with TRBJ2-7; possibly TRBD2 for D (5 bases). CDR3 DNA sequence: TGTGCCAGCAGTATAGCGACCGACGGACCCTACGAGCAGTACTTC. This sequence encodes CASSIATDGPYEQYF. Full variable domain (outside the CDR3, taken from reference TRBV28 and TRBJ2-7): DVKVTQSSRYLVKRTGEKVFLECVQDMDHENMFWYRQDPGLGLRLIYFSYDVKMKEKGDIPEGYSVSREKKERFSLILESASTNQTSMYLCASSIATDGPYEQYFGPGTRLTVT.